This T cell receptor (beta chain) was sequenced for a study of blood T cell repertoires in COVID-19. The overall study: COVID-19 samples collected from the United States, Italy and Spain covered acute and convalescent phases.

Germline CDR1 is SGHDN and CDR2 is FVKESK. This CDR3 has 15 amino acids. Trimming pared 1 base from V and 10 bases from J, leaving 17 bases between. TCRdb's copy holds only in-frame clones and misses some; the assay was immunoSEQ multiplex PCR. The sample includes around 160,000 clones, 84% of them seen just once. This TCR derives from a woman aged 50 to 65 who had been exposed to COVID-19. The sequenced sample was PBMCs or T cells enriched from blood (not recorded which). V and J are TRBV14 and TRBJ1-3, with no clear D. The CDR3 DNA reads TGTGCCAGCAGCCAAGTCGGAGGACCCAGAGGAACCATATATTTT. Protein product: CASSQVGGPRGTIYF.